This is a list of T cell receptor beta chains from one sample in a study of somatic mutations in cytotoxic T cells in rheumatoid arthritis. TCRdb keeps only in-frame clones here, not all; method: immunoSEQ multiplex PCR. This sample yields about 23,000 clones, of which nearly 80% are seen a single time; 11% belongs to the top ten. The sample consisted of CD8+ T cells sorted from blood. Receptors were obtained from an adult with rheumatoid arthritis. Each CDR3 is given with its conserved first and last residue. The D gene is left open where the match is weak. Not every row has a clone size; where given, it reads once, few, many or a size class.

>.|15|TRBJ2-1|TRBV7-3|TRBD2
CASSSTSGSVYEQFF
TGTGCCAGCAGTTCTACTAGCGGGAGCGTGTATGAGCAGTTCTTC
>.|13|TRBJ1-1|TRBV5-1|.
CASSLGANTEAFF
TGCGCCAGCAGCTTAGGGGCGAACACTGAAGCTTTCTTT
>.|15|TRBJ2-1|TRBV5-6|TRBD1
CASSLVGTGWGEQFF
TGTGCCAGCAGCTTGGTGGGGACAGGATGGGGTGAGCAGTTCTTC
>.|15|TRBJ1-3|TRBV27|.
CASSLSRWAGNTIYF
TGTGCCAGCAGTTTATCCCGGTGGGCTGGAAACACCATATATTTT
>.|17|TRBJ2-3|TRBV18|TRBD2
CASFSLDSGSGTDTQYF
TGTGCCAGCTTCTCCCTGGATAGCGGGTCTGGCACAGATACGCAGTATTTT
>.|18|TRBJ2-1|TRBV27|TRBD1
CASSLLSFGTGNSNEQFF
TGTGCCAGCAGTTTACTTTCCTTCGGGACAGGGAACTCCAATGAGCAGTTCTTC
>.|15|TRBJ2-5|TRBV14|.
CASSHRVVGQETQYF
TGTGCCAGCAGCCATAGGGTGGTCGGGCAAGAGACCCAGTACTTC
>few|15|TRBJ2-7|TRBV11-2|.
CASSGGTVFSYEQYF
TGTGCCAGCAGCGGGGGGACAGTTTTCTCCTACGAGCAGTACTTC
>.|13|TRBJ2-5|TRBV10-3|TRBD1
CAIKTGGKETQYF
TGTGCCATCAAGACAGGGGGGAAGGAGACCCAGTACTTC
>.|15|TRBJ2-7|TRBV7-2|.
CASSLGGRESYEQYF
TGTGCCAGCAGCCTAGGGGGGCGTGAGTCCTACGAGCAGTACTTC
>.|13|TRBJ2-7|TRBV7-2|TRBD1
CASSSTHRGEQYF
TGTGCCAGCAGCTCTACTCACAGGGGCGAGCAGTACTTC
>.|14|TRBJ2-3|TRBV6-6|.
CASSLLVGTDTQYF
TGTGCCAGCAGCCTACTAGTGGGCACAGATACGCAGTATTTT
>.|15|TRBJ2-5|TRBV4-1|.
CASSRTEGAGETQYF
TGCGCCAGCAGCCGCACCGAGGGCGCGGGGGAGACCCAGTACTTC
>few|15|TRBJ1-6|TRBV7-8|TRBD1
CASSSRTGRESPLHF
TGTGCCAGCAGCTCTCGGACAGGGAGGGAGTCACCCCTCCACTTT
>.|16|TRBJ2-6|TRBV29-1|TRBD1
CSVEHRGLFGANVLTF
TGCAGCGTTGAGCACAGGGGTTTGTTTGGGGCCAACGTCCTGACTTTC
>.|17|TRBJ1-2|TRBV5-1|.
CASSLEPGDIANYGYTF
TGCGCCAGCAGCTTGGAACCAGGGGACATAGCTAACTATGGCTACACCTTC
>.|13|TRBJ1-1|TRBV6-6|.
CASRGYMNTEAFF
TGTGCCAGCAGGGGATACATGAACACTGAAGCTTTCTTT
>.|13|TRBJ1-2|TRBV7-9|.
CASSGKGIKDYTF
TGTGCCAGCAGCGGAAAAGGGATAAAGGACTACACCTTC
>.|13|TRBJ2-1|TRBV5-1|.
CASSLTRFTEQFF
TGCGCCAGCAGCCTGACTAGATTCACTGAGCAGTTCTTC
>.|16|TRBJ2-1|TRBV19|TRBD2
CASSISPAGAYNEQFF
TGTGCCAGTAGTATCTCCCCTGCGGGAGCCTACAATGAGCAGTTCTTC
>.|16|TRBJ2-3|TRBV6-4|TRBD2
CASSDSSGGATDTQYF
TGTGCCAGCAGTGACTCGAGCGGGGGGGCCACAGATACGCAGTATTTT
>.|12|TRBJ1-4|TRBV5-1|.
CASSSRDEKLFF
TGCGCCAGCAGCTCACGGGATGAAAAACTGTTTTTT
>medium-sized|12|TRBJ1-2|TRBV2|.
CASSESIYGYTF
TGTGCCAGCAGTGAAAGCATCTATGGCTACACCTTC
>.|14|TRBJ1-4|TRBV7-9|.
CASSFGGVVEKLFF
TGTGCCAGCAGCTTTGGGGGAGTGGTTGAAAAACTGTTTTTT
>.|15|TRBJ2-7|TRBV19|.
CASKSNGDGTYEQYF
TGTGCCAGTAAAAGTAACGGGGACGGAACCTACGAGCAGTACTTC
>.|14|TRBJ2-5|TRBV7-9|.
CASSPPVGGETQYF
TGTGCCAGCAGCCCCCCTGTGGGAGGAGAGACCCAGTACTTC
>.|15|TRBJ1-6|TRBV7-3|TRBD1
CASSTDGTENSPLHF
TGTGCCAGCAGCACCGACGGGACAGAGAATTCACCCCTCCACTTT
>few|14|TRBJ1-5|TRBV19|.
CASSISQGDQPQHF
TGTGCCAGTAGTATCTCCCAGGGTGATCAGCCCCAGCATTTT
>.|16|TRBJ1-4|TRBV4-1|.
CASSQDPPAWDEKLFF
TGCGCCAGCAGCCAAGATCCCCCAGCGTGGGATGAAAAACTGTTTTTT
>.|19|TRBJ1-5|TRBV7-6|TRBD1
CASSPGQGLTSGSNQPQHF
TGTGCCAGCAGCCCCGGACAGGGACTGACGTCTGGTAGCAATCAGCCCCAGCATTTT
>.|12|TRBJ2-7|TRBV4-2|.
CASSQGTGEQYF
TGTGCCAGCAGCCAAGGGACGGGGGAGCAGTACTTC
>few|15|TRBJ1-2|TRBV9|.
CASTRGGTDNYGYTF
TGTGCCAGCACCCGAGGCGGTACTGATAACTATGGCTACACCTTC
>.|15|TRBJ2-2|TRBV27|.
CASSLKDGNTGELFF
TGTGCCAGCAGTTTAAAGGACGGCAACACCGGGGAGCTGTTTTTT
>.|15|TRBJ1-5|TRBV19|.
CASSILSNSNQPQHF
TGTGCCAGTAGTATACTCAGTAATAGCAATCAGCCCCAGCATTTT
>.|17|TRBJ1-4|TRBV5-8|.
CASSLQYDWDSNEKLFF
TGTGCCAGCAGCCTTCAATACGACTGGGACTCTAATGAAAAACTGTTTTTT
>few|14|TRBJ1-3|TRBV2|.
CATPGQNIGNTIYF
TGTGCCACCCCTGGGCAGAATATAGGAAACACCATATATTTT
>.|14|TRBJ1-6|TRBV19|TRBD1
CASMSGTGQSPLHF
TGTGCCAGTATGTCCGGGACAGGGCAATCACCCCTCCACTTT
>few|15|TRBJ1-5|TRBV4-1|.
CASSQVTDSNQPQHF
TGCGCCAGCAGCCAAGTGACCGACAGCAATCAGCCCCAGCATTTT
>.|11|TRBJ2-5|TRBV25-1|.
CASSEKRAINF
TGTGCCAGCAGTGAAAAAAGGGCCATAAACTTC
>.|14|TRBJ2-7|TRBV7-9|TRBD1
CASSRGQGFYEQYF
TGTGCCAGCAGCCGGGGACAGGGCTTCTACGAGCAGTACTTC
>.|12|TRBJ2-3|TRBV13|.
CASSLSTDTQYF
TGTGCCAGCAGCCTGAGCACAGATACGCAGTATTTT
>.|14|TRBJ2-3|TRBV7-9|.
CASSFSQNTDTQYF
TGTGCCAGCAGCTTTTCCCAAAACACAGATACGCAGTATTTT
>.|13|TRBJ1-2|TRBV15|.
CATSRRNSYGYTF
TGTGCCACCAGCAGAAGAAACTCCTATGGCTACACCTTC
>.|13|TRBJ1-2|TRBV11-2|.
CASSLDNGYGYTF
TGTGCCAGCAGCCTAGATAACGGTTATGGCTACACCTTC
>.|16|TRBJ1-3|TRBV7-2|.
CASSLSSGRPRNTIYF
TGTGCCAGCAGCTTAAGTTCAGGCCGGCCTCGAAACACCATATATTTT
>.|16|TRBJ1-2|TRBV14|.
CASSQDASSRLYGYTF
TGTGCCAGCAGCCAAGATGCCTCCTCTCGCCTCTATGGCTACACCTTC
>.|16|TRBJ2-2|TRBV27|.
CASSYLTFANTGELFF
TGTGCCAGCAGTTACTTAACGTTCGCGAACACCGGGGAGCTGTTTTTT
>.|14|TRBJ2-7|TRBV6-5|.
CASSYDWGYGEQYF
TGTGCCAGCAGTTACGATTGGGGTTATGGCGAGCAGTACTTC
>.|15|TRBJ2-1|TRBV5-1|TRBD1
CASSPAGGAGNEQFF
TGCGCCAGCAGCCCGGCAGGGGGCGCGGGGAATGAGCAGTTCTTC
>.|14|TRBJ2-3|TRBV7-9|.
CASSADSQKDTQYF
TGTGCCAGCAGCGCGGACTCACAGAAAGATACGCAGTATTTT